One and the same sample provided the 5 T cell receptor beta chains below, sequenced in a study of early T cells in non-severe SARS-CoV-2 infection. TCRdb re-called the 5' RACE reads with MiXCR, one entry per CDR3 protein. This table holds tens of thousands of distinct CDR3 sequences, over 2.5% found once. Sequenced sample: whole blood. The receptors shown here come from an adult who was a healthcare worker with PCR-confirmed SARS-CoV-2 infection or an uninfected control (not recorded which).

This clonotype was picked up many times. The chain couples TRBV28 to TRBJ1-5; D is unclear. Trimming left V 4 bases short and J 5 bases short, with 6 bases between. The germline CDR1 and CDR2 sequences are MDHEN and SYDVKM. The CDR3 totals 12 residues. The CDR3 loop reads CASSSEDQPQHF. In DNA, the CDR3 is TGTGCCAGCAGTTCAGAAGATCAGCCCCAGCATTTT.

This clonotype is judged medium-sized. This chain joins TRBV5-1 and TRBJ1-2; TRBD1 matches at 11 bases. Germline V gives CDR1 SGHRS, CDR2 YFSETQ. The CDR3 spans 14 residues. The junction had 6 bases not matched to a gene; V was cut back by 5 bases and J by 6 bases. CDR3 bases: TGCGCCAGCAGTTCGGACAGGGGGCAAGATGGCTACACCTTC. It translates to CASSSDRGQDGYTF.

In this sample, this clonotype turned up many times. The chain joins TRBV29-1 to TRBJ2-1; 14 nucleotides align to TRBD2. The CDR3 spans 17 residues. J lost 1 base, V lost 1 base, and 3 bases had no gene match. Per the germline V gene, CDR1 is SQVTM and CDR2 is ANQGSEA. CDR3 in amino acids: CSVEVGTSGGSYNEQFF. In DNA, the CDR3 is TGCAGCGTTGAAGTCGGGACTAGCGGGGGTTCCTACAATGAGCAGTTCTTC.

This clonotype was picked up many times. The rearrangement uses TRBV18 and TRBJ1-1, with a tentative D call TRBD1 (5 bases). The CDR3 has 14 residues. Germline CDR1 is KGHSH and CDR2 is LQKENI. V lost 3 bases and J lost 4, with 12 bases in between. The CDR3 spells CASSPLQERTEAFF. In DNA, the CDR3 is TGTGCCAGCTCACCCCTACAGGAACGCACTGAAGCTTTCTTT.

This clonotype was recorded many times. This chain uses TRBV5-5 with TRBJ1-1; perhaps TRBD1 as D (5 bases). The V end was cut by 2 bases, the J end by 4 bases, with 12 bases between. Germline V gene lookup returns CDR1 SGHKS and CDR2 YYEKEE (reference sequence). This CDR3 comprises 14 residues. The CDR3 region has the DNA TGTGCCAGCAGCTTTGCGGGGGAAGGCACTGAAGCTTTCTTT. The encoded protein is CASSFAGEGTEAFF.